These 6 T cell receptor beta chains were sequenced from one sample in a study of blood T cell repertoires in COVID-19. The protocol was immunoSEQ multiplex PCR, while the TCRdb copy is restricted to in-frame clones and leaves out a portion. The table lists 280,000 or so clones, 70% to 90% of them singletons, with around 13% in the top ten. Sequencing used peripheral blood. The origin of the receptors is a woman between 55 and 75 years old with acute or convalescent COVID-19.

The chain couples TRBV27 to TRBJ1-1; 10 bases align to TRBD1. Germline CDR1 and CDR2: MNHEY and SMNVEV (reference sequence). J lost 6 bases, V lost 3 bases, and 10 bases had no gene match. CDR3 length: 16 residues. CDR3 DNA sequence: TGTGCCAGCAGTTTTAGGACAGGGGGGAGGACCGCTGAAGCTTTCTTT. Amino acid sequence: CASSFRTGGRTAEAFF.

V is TRBV20-1 and J is TRBJ2-1, with 9 bases lining up with TRBD2. V shed 6 bases and J 15 bases; nucleotides not matched to a gene: 9. This CDR3 has 11 residues. Germline CDR1 DFQATT, CDR2 SNEGSKA (reference sequence). This chain's CDR3 is CSAPLSGRWFF. CDR3 coding DNA: TGCAGTGCCCCCCTAAGCGGGAGGTGGTTCTTC.

V and J are TRBV6-5 and TRBJ2-1; 11 bases line up with TRBD2. The CDR3 spans 16 residues. V lost 2 bases and J lost 5; bases outside the gene matches: 5. The germline V gene has CDR1 MNHEY and CDR2 SVGAGI. The CDR3 region has the DNA TGTGCCAGCAGTTACCCTTTAGCGGGGGGGAACAATGAGCAGTTCTTC. It is translated as CASSYPLAGGNNEQFF.

The rearrangement uses TRBV19 and TRBJ2-3; 9 nucleotides line up with TRBD1. The CDR3 is made up of 15 amino acids. V was clipped by 4 bases and J by 2 bases; unmatched bases: 4. In germline, CDR1 is LNHDA, CDR2 SQIVND (reference sequence). The chain's CDR3 is CASSTGQGYTDTQYF. DNA of the CDR3: TGTGCCAGTAGTACGGGACAGGGATACACAGATACGCAGTATTTT.

This rearrangement joins TRBV7-2 to TRBJ2-1, with 10 bases identical to TRBD2. The ends lost 5 bases at V and 5 bases at J; junction bases unmatched: 9. Germline CDR1 reads SGHTA; CDR2 reads FQGNSA. The CDR3 length is 16 residues. The CDR3 DNA reads as TGTGCCAGCAGCCAAATTTCTACTAGCGGGGACAATGAGCAGTTCTTC. This sequence encodes CASSQISTSGDNEQFF.

The V call is TRBV30, the J call TRBJ1-2; TRBD1 matches at 8 bases. Looked up from germline, CDR1 is GTSNPN and CDR2 is SVGIG (reference sequence). V lost 2 bases, J lost 0 bases, and 5 bases stayed unmatched. This CDR3 contains 15 residues. The CDR3 reads CAWSPGGSPNYGYTF. The DNA for the CDR3 is TGTGCCTGGAGTCCAGGGGGCAGCCCTAACTATGGCTACACCTTC.